This T cell receptor beta chain was captured in a study of shared clonotypes between healthy human individuals. The length of the CDR3 is 14 residues. The ends were cut back, 2 bases at V and 5 bases at J, with 13 bases in the middle. Germline CDR1 and CDR2: SGHAT and FQNNGV. TCRdb's table, derived via immunoSEQ multiplex PCR, lists solely in-frame clones and lacks some. The repertoire has more than 400,000 clones, around 96% of them found once; the top ten carry 0.05% to 0.07%. V and J are TRBV11-2 and TRBJ2-7; TRBD1 is a possible D gene (6 bases). Source material: naive CD4+ T cells sorted from blood. The sample's subset: CD45RA+ positively selected. This receptor was obtained from a woman under 40 in good health. This chain's CDR3 is CASSLRRTGNEQYF. Here the CDR3 DNA reads TGTGCCAGCAGCTTAAGGCGCACAGGGAACGAGCAGTACTTC.